This paragraph covers one T cell receptor (beta chain) sequence. The antigen remains undetermined. The sample comes from a study of response to subunit inactivated influenza vaccine. TCRdb fed the RT-PCR reads into MiXCR, producing one record per CDR3 protein. The profile shows about 520,000 distinct CDR3 sequences, roughly 23% of them singletons. Study-wide findings and caveats: Few new T cells, the authors suggested, are recruited by each seasonal influenza vaccination.

The CDR3 runs 12 residues. Deletions cut 4 bases from V and 3 bases from J, with 7 bases between. Per germline, CDR1 SQVTM and CDR2 ANQGSEA. The sample in question was CD4+ T cells sorted from PBMCs, obtained around 5 days after vaccination. The sequence derives from a man in his fifties who received an inactivated influenza vaccine. The chain links TRBV29-1 to TRBJ1-5; D uncertain. The CDR3 region is CSVGIHNQPQHF. The CDR3 nucleotides read TGCAGCGTTGGCATCCACAATCAGCCCCAGCATTTT.